This T cell receptor (beta chain) was obtained from a study of blood T cell repertoires in COVID-19. This CDR3 has 18 residues. Germline CDR1 LNHDA, CDR2 SQIVND (reference sequence). With 3 bases removed from V and 4 bases from J, the gap between germline ends came to 22 bases. TCRdb's copy holds only in-frame clones and misses some; the assay was immunoSEQ multiplex PCR. This table has 150,000 to 200,000 clones, around 79% appearing once. Sequencing was done on a sample of peripheral blood. This TCR was recovered from a man aged 45 to 65 who had recovered from COVID-19. The rearrangement joins TRBV19 to TRBJ1-5; TRBD1 might be the D (6 bases). The CDR3 DNA reads as TGTGCCAGTAGTATTGTTCCGGGACAACGATACGATAATCAGCCCCAGCATTTT. Translation: CASSIVPGQRYDNQPQHF.